Below, 14 T cell receptor beta chains from the same sample are listed, as sequenced in a study of OX40 agonist ivuxolimab in advanced cancers. The library was obtained by the immunoSEQ multiplex PCR assay. The table was pulled from immuneACCESS by TCRdb, which kept in-frame rearrangements only. Such tables lose some clones; where checked, under half of the loss comes from unresolved V genes, and the rest has no known cause. The sample table lists about 70,000 clones, approximately 90% of them with a count of one. In total, the top ten clones hold under 10% of the sample. Here the sequenced sample was CD4+ or CD8+ T cells sorted from blood, taken in a trial of the OX40 agonist ivuxolimab. The receptor source for this set is an adult with an advanced solid tumor such as melanoma, head and neck, liver or kidney cancer.

The V gene is TRBV13, the J gene TRBJ2-1, with 8 bases that match TRBD1. V lost 5 bases, J lost 8 bases, and 11 bases stayed unmatched. The CDR3 covers 15 residues. The germline V gene has CDR1 PRHDT and CDR2 FYEKMQ (reference sequence). Here the CDR3 DNA reads TGTGCCAGCAGCCTCGGTCCAGGGGGCTTGTATGAGCAGTTCTTC. Translation: CASSLGPGGLYEQFF.

The chain carries TRBV2 and TRBJ1-5, with 7 bases aligning to TRBD1. The CDR3 is 16 amino acids. Germline CDR1 and CDR2: SNHLY and FYNNEI. After removal of 0 bases from V and 9 bases from J, the junction contained 11 bases not matched to a gene. CDR3 region: CASSEARGTALRPQHF. CDR3 nucleotides: TGTGCCAGCAGTGAAGCTCGCGGGACAGCCTTAAGGCCCCAGCATTTT.

About this clone itself: The identical CDR3 is also encoded by other nucleotide sequences in the sample. V usage is TRBV5-1 and J usage is TRBJ1-5, with 8 bases aligning to TRBD1. The CDR3 has 16 amino acids. CDR1 is SGHRS, CDR2 YFSETQ, per germline. Trimming cost V 4 bases and J 0 bases; bases outside gene matches: 6. The CDR3, as DNA: TGCGCCAGCAGCCAAGGGACAGGAGCTAGCAATCAGCCCCAGCATTTT. Translated, it gives CASSQGTGASNQPQHF. The full variable domain, in which reference TRBV5-1 and TRBJ1-5 provide the parts outside the CDR3, is KAGVTQTPRYLIKTRGQQVTLSCSPISGHRSVSWYQQTPGQGLQFLFEYFSETQRNKGNFPGRFSGRQFSNSRSEMNVSTLELGDSALYLCASSQGTGASNQPQHFGDGTRLSIL.

This chain joins TRBV6-5 and TRBJ1-2, with D possibly TRBD1 on 5 matching bases. CDR3 length: 14 residues. With 6 bases removed from V and 1 base from J, the gap between germline ends came to 12 bases. Germline V lookup: CDR1 MNHEY, CDR2 SVGAGI. The CDR3 sequence is CASRRRQINYGYTF. CDR3 nucleotides: TGTGCCAGCAGGAGGAGACAGATTAACTATGGCTACACCTTC.

The chain links TRBV19 to TRBJ2-7; 7 bases agree with TRBD1. The CDR3 covers 13 residues. Per the germline V gene, CDR1 is LNHDA and CDR2 is SQIVND (reference sequence). V was clipped by 5 bases and J by 3 bases; unmatched bases: 4. CDR3 region: CASSAYRGYEQYF. The CDR3 coding sequence is TGTGCCAGTAGTGCGTACAGGGGCTACGAGCAGTACTTC. Filled out from reference TRBV19 and TRBJ2-7, the complete variable domain reads DGGITQSPKYLFRKEGQNVTLSCEQNLNHDAMYWYRQDPGQGLRLIYYSQIVNDFQKGDIAEGYSVSREKKESFPLTVTSAQKNPTAFYLCASSAYRGYEQYFGPGTRLTVT.

This clone was seen only a few times. V and J are TRBV6-1 and TRBJ2-3, with 8 nucleotides matching TRBD1. Trimming at V came to 4 bases and at J to 2 bases, leaving 5 bases not matched to a gene. The germline gives CDR1 MNHNS, CDR2 SASEGT. The CDR3 loop spans 15 amino acids. CDR3 sequence (DNA): TGTGCCAGCAGTGGAAGCCAGGGGGCCACAGATACGCAGTATTTT. The encoded protein is CASSGSQGATDTQYF.

As DNA, the CDR3 is TGTGCCAGCAGTCTGGGGACAGGACCTTACGAGCAGTACTTC. It codes for CASSLGTGPYEQYF. This chain connects TRBV6-5 to TRBJ2-7; TRBD1 agrees at 8 bases. Germline CDR1 reads MNHEY; CDR2 reads SVGAGI. The CDR3 has 14 amino acids. The V and J ends lost 5 bases and 4 bases, in that order; junction bases with no gene match: 7.

This chain joins TRBV7-6 and TRBJ1-1, with D perhaps matching TRBD1 (6 bases). Germline V CDR1 and CDR2: SGHVS, FNYEAQ. This CDR3 has 14 amino acids. Trimming pared 1 base from V and 1 base from J, leaving 7 bases between. CDR3 loop: CASSLVGGNTEAFF. The CDR3 region has the DNA TGTGCCAGCAGCTTAGTAGGGGGGAACACTGAAGCTTTCTTT.

The chain recombines TRBV1 with TRBJ2-2; the table's D call, TRBD1, has no DNA check behind it. TRBV1 is a pseudogene segment. This CDR3 contains 16 residues. The chain's CDR3 is CTSSQEGTGGGGELFF. In DNA, the CDR3 is TGCACCAGCAGCCAAGAAGGGACAGGGGGCGGCGGGGAGCTGTTTTTT.

This clone was observed once. The genes are TRBV27 and TRBJ1-1, with 8 bases lining up with TRBD1. The CDR3 is made up of 17 amino acids. In germline, CDR1 is MNHEY, CDR2 SMNVEV (reference sequence). J was trimmed by 1 base and V by 6 bases; bases with no gene match: 13. As DNA, the CDR3 is TGTGCCAGCAGAACATCAGGGGGCGATGCAAGGAACACTGAAGCTTTCTTT. Translating it yields CASRTSGGDARNTEAFF.

The rearrangement joins TRBV5-1 to TRBJ2-1; D ambiguous. This CDR3 comprises 14 residues. CDR1 is SGHRS, CDR2 YFSETQ, per germline. Trimming pared 6 bases from V and 2 bases from J, leaving 12 bases between. The DNA of the CDR3 is TGCGCCAGCACCGCCGAGACACCCTACAATGAGCAGTTCTTC. It is translated as CASTAETPYNEQFF.

The V call is TRBV9, the J call TRBJ2-3, with a weak D call TRBD1 (6 bases). Germline CDR1 SGDLS, CDR2 YYNGEE. V shed 0 bases and J shed 0 bases, with 8 bases lying between them. This CDR3 is 15 amino acids long. The CDR3 sequence is CASSVEGTSTDTQYF. The CDR3 DNA sequence: TGTGCCAGCAGCGTAGAAGGGACAAGCACAGATACGCAGTATTTT. Full variable domain (outside the CDR3, taken from reference TRBV9 and TRBJ2-3): DSGVTQTPKHLITATGQRVTLRCSPRSGDLSVYWYQQSLDQGLQFLIQYYNGEERAKGNILERFSAQQFPDLHSELNLSSLELGDSALYFCASSVEGTSTDTQYFGPGTRLTVL.

V gene TRBV18 combines with J gene TRBJ2-5; 9 bases agree with TRBD2. There are 15 residues in the CDR3. The junction had 6 bases not matched to a gene; V was cut back by 2 bases and J by 5 bases. CDR1 KGHSH and CDR2 LQKENI come from the germline V gene. CDR3 DNA sequence: TGTGCCAGCTCACCAGTGGCGGGGGGGCTGGAGACCCAGTACTTC. Translated: CASSPVAGGLETQYF.

The chain carries TRBV5-4 and TRBJ2-7, with 10 positions matching TRBD2. V shed 4 bases and J 4 bases; nucleotides not matched to a gene: 8. The CDR3 is made up of 15 amino acids. Germline CDR1 is SGHNT and CDR2 is YYREEE (reference sequence). CDR3 bases: TGTGCCAGCAGCCCCGTGGCTAGCGGGGGATACGAGCAGTACTTC. Its translation is CASSPVASGGYEQYF.